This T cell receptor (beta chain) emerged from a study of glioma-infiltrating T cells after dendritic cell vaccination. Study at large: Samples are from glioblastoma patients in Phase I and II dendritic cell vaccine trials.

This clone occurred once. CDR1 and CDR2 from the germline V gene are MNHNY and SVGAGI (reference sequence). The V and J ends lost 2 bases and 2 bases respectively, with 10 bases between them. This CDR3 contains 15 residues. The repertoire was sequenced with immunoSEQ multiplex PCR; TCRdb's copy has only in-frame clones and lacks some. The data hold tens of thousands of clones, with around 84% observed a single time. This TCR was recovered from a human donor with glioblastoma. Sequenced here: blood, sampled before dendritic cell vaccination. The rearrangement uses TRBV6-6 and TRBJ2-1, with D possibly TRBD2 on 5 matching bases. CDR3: CASSYPRGPYNEQFF. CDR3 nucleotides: TGTGCCAGCAGTTACCCTAGAGGGCCCTACAATGAGCAGTTCTTC.